This entry describes one T cell receptor beta chain. CDR3 length: 12 residues. Looked up from germline, CDR1 is LNHDA and CDR2 is SQIVND (reference sequence). V gave up 10 bases and J gave up 5 bases, with 14 bases separating them. This specimen belongs to a study of blood T cell repertoires in COVID-19. Study at large: PBMCs, B-cell-depleted T cells, or T cells provided the cDNA or gDNA that made up the material.

The study counted Cohort 3 donors as recovered given two negative PCRs, clearance, or symptom resolution. Here immunoSEQ multiplex PCR was the method, and the copy in TCRdb shows in-frame clones only, minus some. This sample carries over 150,000 clones, about four fifths of them seen once, and the ten largest clones take roughly 3.4%. The sequence came from a woman aged 60-75 years who had recovered from COVID-19. Input material: PBMCs or T cells enriched from blood (not recorded which). The chain couples TRBV19 to TRBJ1-2; D is unresolved. In DNA, the CDR3 is TGTGCCATTATTCTTCCCGGGTATGGCTACACCTTC. Translated, it gives CAIILPGYGYTF.